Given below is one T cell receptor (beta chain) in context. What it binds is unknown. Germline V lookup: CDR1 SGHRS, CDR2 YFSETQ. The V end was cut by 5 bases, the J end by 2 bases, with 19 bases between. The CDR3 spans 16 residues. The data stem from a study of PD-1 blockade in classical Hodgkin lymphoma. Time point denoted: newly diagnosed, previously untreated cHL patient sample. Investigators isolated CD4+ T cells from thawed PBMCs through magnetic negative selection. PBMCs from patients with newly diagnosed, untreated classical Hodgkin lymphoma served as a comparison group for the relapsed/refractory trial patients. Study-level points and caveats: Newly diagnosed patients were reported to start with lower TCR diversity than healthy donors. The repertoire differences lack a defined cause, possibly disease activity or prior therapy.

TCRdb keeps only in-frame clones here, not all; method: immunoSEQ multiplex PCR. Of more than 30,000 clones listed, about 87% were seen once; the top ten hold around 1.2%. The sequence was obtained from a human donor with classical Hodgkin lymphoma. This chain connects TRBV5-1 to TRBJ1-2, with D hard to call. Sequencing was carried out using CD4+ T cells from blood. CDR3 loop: CASRRDFPPQNYGYTF. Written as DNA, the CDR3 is TGCGCCAGCAGACGCGACTTCCCGCCCCAAAACTATGGCTACACCTTC.